These 27 T cell receptor beta chains originate from one sample sequenced in a study of cytotoxic CD8 clonotypes in ibrutinib-treated CLL. Clones were read by immunoSEQ multiplex PCR, and TCRdb kept only the in-frame ones, dropping some. The data hold about 85,000 clones, with about four fifths observed a single time. The sample consisted of PBMCs, taken after 12 months of ibrutinib treatment. The receptors come from a human donor with chronic lymphocytic leukemia.

This chain joins TRBV7-9 and TRBJ1-5, with D perhaps matching TRBD1 (6 bases). Germline assignment: CDR1 SEHNR and CDR2 FQNEAQ (reference sequence). Trimming cost V 0 bases and J 3 bases, with 18 bases left between them. The CDR3 spans 18 residues. The CDR3 reads CASSLAGGGQGHNQPQHF. Written as DNA, the CDR3 is TGTGCCAGCAGCTTAGCTGGGGGTGGGCAGGGGCACAATCAGCCCCAGCATTTT.

The J gene is TRBJ1-3, the V gene TRBV28, with 10 positions matching TRBD1. Unmatched junction bases numbered 5, after V lost 3 bases and J lost 6 bases. From germline, CDR1 is MDHEN and CDR2 SYDVKM. The CDR3 runs 15 residues. CDR3 in amino acids: CASSFGGQGLNTIYF. CDR3 coding DNA: TGTGCCAGCAGTTTCGGGGGACAGGGGCTAAACACCATATATTTT. The whole variable domain, filled in from reference TRBV28 and TRBJ1-3, reads DVKVTQSSRYLVKRTGEKVFLECVQDMDHENMFWYRQDPGLGLRLIYFSYDVKMKEKGDIPEGYSVSREKKERFSLILESASTNQTSMYLCASSFGGQGLNTIYFGEGSWLTVV.

The J gene is TRBJ2-5, the V gene TRBV11-3, with 7 positions matching TRBD2. The germline gives CDR1 SGHNT, CDR2 YENEEA. With V trimmed by 5 bases and J by 1 base, 13 bases remained unmatched. This CDR3 is 17 amino acids long. The CDR3: CASSPGRASGTQETQYF. Written as DNA, the CDR3 is TGTGCCAGCAGCCCGGGCCGGGCTAGCGGAACCCAAGAGACCCAGTACTTC.

The V gene is TRBV29-1, the J gene TRBJ2-4; perhaps TRBD2 as D (6 bases). The CDR3 has 13 amino acids. Germline V lookup: CDR1 SQVTM, CDR2 ANQGSEA. The V end lost 6 bases, the J end lost 8 bases, and 17 bases lay between the germline ends. The CDR3: CSVGPGVEDIQYF. The CDR3 DNA reads as TGCAGCGTGGGTCCGGGGGTTGAGGACATTCAGTACTTC.

V is TRBV7-9 and J is TRBJ2-1; the D is unclear. The CDR3 has 13 amino acids. Germline V gene sequence: CDR1 SEHNR, CDR2 FQNEAQ (reference sequence). Trimming removed 5 bases from V and 8 bases from J, with 13 bases in between. The CDR3, as DNA: TGTGCCAGCAGCGACCGGACCCGTTATGAGCAGTTCTTC. Residues: CASSDRTRYEQFF.

This chain uses TRBV11-2 with TRBJ2-3; 8 bases are a match to TRBD2. CDR3 length: 14 residues. V was clipped by 5 bases and J by 6 bases; unmatched bases: 7. Germline V gene data show CDR1 as SGHAT and CDR2 as FQNNGV. The DNA of the CDR3 is TGTGCCAGCAGCCCCCGCGGGAGGCCGGATACGCAGTATTTT. Its translation is CASSPRGRPDTQYF.

This chain links TRBV7-2 with TRBJ2-3; D possibly corresponds to TRBD1 (5 bases). The germline V and J ends were trimmed by 1 base and 3 bases, with 11 bases remaining between them. The CDR3 is made up of 15 amino acids. Germline CDR1 and CDR2: SGHTA and FQGNSA. The chain's CDR3 is CASSLGGRQTDTQYF. The CDR3 region has the DNA TGTGCCAGCAGCTTAGGGGGCCGACAAACAGATACGCAGTATTTT.

With respect to this clone: One junction end disagrees with the germline gene, perhaps due to a read error. The CDR3 here is CAGSPSRGTEAFF. CDR3 bases: TGTGCCGGCAGTCCAAGCAGAGGGACTGAAGCTTTCTTT. The V call is TRBV6-1, the J call TRBJ1-1, with D unclear. The CDR3 is 13 residues long. Germline lookup yields CDR1 MNHNS and CDR2 SASEGT.

This clone was detected a few times. The genes are TRBV7-8 and TRBJ1-5; a possible D gene is TRBD1 (5 bases). Looked up from germline, CDR1 is SGHVS and CDR2 is FQNEAQ. V was pared by 6 bases and J by 5 bases, with 14 bases between. CDR3 length: 14 residues. The CDR3 protein is CASRGGYLDQPQHF. The CDR3 region has the DNA TGTGCCAGCAGGGGGGGGTATTTGGATCAGCCCCAGCATTTT.

The chain recombines TRBV11-2 with TRBJ2-2, with D unclear. Trimming removed 5 bases from V and 9 bases from J, with 13 bases in between. Germline values: CDR1 SGHAT, CDR2 FQNNGV. This CDR3 contains 13 residues. The CDR3 coding sequence is TGTGCCAGCAGCCCCGGACCCAGGAGGGAGCTGTTTTTT. Its protein is CASSPGPRRELFF.

This chain joins TRBV5-1 and TRBJ2-3, with 7 bases identical to TRBD1. CDR1 and CDR2 from the germline V gene are SGHRS and YFSETQ. The CDR3 spans 15 residues. Losses at the gene ends were 4 bases for V and 6 bases for J; bases not matched to a gene: 11. The CDR3 spells CASSVRQGRLDTQYF. The DNA of the CDR3 is TGCGCCAGCAGCGTGAGACAGGGCCGCTTGGATACGCAGTATTTT.

V gene TRBV6-6 combines with J gene TRBJ2-2; 7 positions agree with TRBD2. The ends lost 3 bases at V and 4 bases at J; junction bases unmatched: 5. The CDR3 is made up of 15 amino acids. Germline-derived CDR1 and CDR2 are MNHNY and SVGAGI (reference sequence). The CDR3 nucleotides read TGTGCCAGCAGTTATCCCCAGCGGGGCACCGGGGAGCTGTTTTTT. This gives the protein CASSYPQRGTGELFF.

This chain links TRBV7-3 with TRBJ2-3, with 9 bases identical to TRBD2. Germline CDR1 reads SGHTA; CDR2 reads FQGTGA. The length of the CDR3 is 16 residues. J gave up 5 bases and V 3 bases, and 9 bases lay outside the gene matches. The CDR3 sequence is CASSLSNAGGVDTQYF. CDR3 in DNA: TGTGCCAGCAGCTTGTCGAATGCGGGAGGGGTAGATACGCAGTATTTT. The full variable domain, completed using reference TRBV7-3 and TRBJ2-3, is GAGVSQTPSNKVTEKGKYVELRCDPISGHTALYWYRQSLGQGPEFLIYFQGTGAADDSGLPNDRFFAVRPEGSVSTLKIQRTERGDSAVYLCASSLSNAGGVDTQYFGPGTRLTVL.

The CDR3, as DNA: TGTGCCAGCAGCCAAGAACCGGTTCAGCCCCAGCATTTT. It codes for CASSQEPVQPQHF. The rearrangement links TRBV4-2 to TRBJ1-5; no firm D call. Germline CDR1 LGHNA, CDR2 YNFKEQ. The CDR3 sequence is 13 residues long. V was pared by 0 bases and J by 6 bases, with 6 bases between.

V usage is TRBV11-3 and J usage is TRBJ2-3, with a tentative D call TRBD1 (5 bases). Germline assignment: CDR1 SGHNT and CDR2 YENEEA. The CDR3 length is 16 residues. The V end was cut by 5 bases, the J end by 0 bases, with 15 bases between. In DNA form, the CDR3 reads TGTGCCAGCAGCGGGGCGCCCAGCCCTAGCACAGATACGCAGTATTTT. It is translated as CASSGAPSPSTDTQYF.

This chain connects TRBV7-8 to TRBJ2-2; TRBD2 agrees at 9 bases. This CDR3 region has 16 residues. Germline CDR1 and CDR2: SGHVS and FQNEAQ. V lost 1 base, J lost 3 bases, and 3 bases stayed unmatched. DNA of the CDR3: TGTGCCAGCAGCTTAGTGGGACTAGCAGACACCGGGGAGCTGTTTTTT. This translates into CASSLVGLADTGELFF.

The chain combines TRBV28 with TRBJ2-1, with D possibly matching TRBD1 (5 bases). The CDR3 totals 16 residues. The germline CDR1 and CDR2 sequences are MDHEN and SYDVKM. Trimming shortened V by 5 bases and J by 4 bases, and 18 bases separated the two germline ends. DNA of the CDR3: TGTGCCAGCAGTATGCTCAGGGTTATTGTATACAATGAGCAGTTCTTC. Protein product: CASSMLRVIVYNEQFF.

The chain carries TRBV28 and TRBJ2-2, with D possibly being TRBD2 (6 bases). V gave up 6 bases and J gave up 5 bases, with 22 bases separating them. This CDR3 is 17 amino acids long. CDR1 MDHEN and CDR2 SYDVKM come from the germline V gene. The CDR3 nucleotides read TGTGCCAGCAGAAACCCCGGGACCCCACGGGGGACCGGGGAGCTGTTTTTT. It encodes CASRNPGTPRGTGELFF.

A word on this clone: Other DNA sequences of this sample code for an identical CDR3. The genes are TRBV7-7 and TRBJ2-1; 9 bases agree with TRBD2. The V gene's germline CDR1 is SSHAT and CDR2 FNYEAQ (reference sequence). The junction had 5 bases not matched to a gene; V was cut back by 1 base and J by 7 bases. This CDR3 has 15 residues. CDR3 protein: CASSLGAGGPNEQFF. The CDR3 coding sequence is TGTGCCAGCAGCTTAGGGGCGGGAGGGCCAAATGAGCAGTTCTTC.

The rearrangement joins TRBV6-5 to TRBJ2-3, with D perhaps matching TRBD2 (7 bases). V lost 2 bases to trimming and J lost 8 bases, with 20 bases between them. Per the germline V gene, CDR1 is MNHEY and CDR2 is SVGAGI. The CDR3 is 16 residues long. This CDR3 reads CASSYRGGRRPGTQYF. In DNA form, the CDR3 reads TGTGCCAGCAGTTACAGGGGGGGACGGAGACCGGGTACGCAGTATTTT.

The V call is TRBV18, the J call TRBJ1-2; D ambiguous. V lost 0 bases to trimming and J lost 8 bases, with 10 bases between them. Germline loops: CDR1 KGHSH, CDR2 LQKENI. The CDR3 has 13 residues. CDR3: CASSPPEVRGYTF. The CDR3 DNA is TGTGCCAGCTCACCACCCGAAGTGCGGGGCTACACCTTC. Full variable domain (outside the CDR3, taken from reference TRBV18 and TRBJ1-2): NAGVMQNPRHLVRRRGQEARLRCSPMKGHSHVYWYRQLPEEGLKFMVYLQKENIIDESGMPKERFSAEFPKEGPSILRIQQVVRGDSAAYFCASSPPEVRGYTFGSGTRLTVV.

J is TRBJ2-5 and V is TRBV11-2, with D uncertain. Looked up from germline, CDR1 is SGHAT and CDR2 is FQNNGV. The length of the CDR3 is 16 residues. Between the trimmed V and J ends, which lost 6 bases and 5 bases, there was a span of 22 bases. CDR3 nucleotide sequence: TGTGCCAGCAGTTCCCGGGTGGTAGGACCGCGGGAGACCCAGTACTTC. The encoded protein is CASSSRVVGPRETQYF.

Here the CDR3 DNA reads TGTGCCAGCAGTCTCACAGCGAACACTGAAGCTTTCTTT. Its translation is CASSLTANTEAFF. The chain uses TRBV6-1 and TRBJ1-1; D unresolved. From germline, CDR1 is MNHNS and CDR2 SASEGT. V gave up 5 bases and J gave up 1 base, with 8 bases separating them. This CDR3 has 13 amino acids.

This chain uses TRBV19 with TRBJ2-7; D gene uncertain. The V and J ends lost 1 base and 4 bases respectively, with 14 bases between them. CDR1 and CDR2 from the germline V gene are LNHDA and SQIVND (reference sequence). This CDR3 has 15 amino acids. CDR3 nucleotide sequence: TGTGCCAGTAGTATAGCCTCAGGCGCTTATTACGAGCAGTACTTC. As protein: CASSIASGAYYEQYF.

This clone was seen only a few times. V gene TRBV19 combines with J gene TRBJ1-2; TRBD1 matches at 7 bases. The CDR3 contains 13 residues. Germline V gives CDR1 LNHDA, CDR2 SQIVND (reference sequence). V gave up 10 bases and J gave up 4 bases; unmatched junction bases: 9. CDR3 region: CATRRGPAYGYTF. CDR3 coding DNA: TGTGCCACCCGGAGGGGGCCCGCCTATGGCTACACCTTC.

The genes are TRBV5-5 and TRBJ1-5; D is unresolved. From germline, CDR1 is SGHKS and CDR2 YYEKEE (reference sequence). The length of the CDR3 is 13 residues. V was cut by 4 bases and J by 2 bases, with 7 bases left in between. The CDR3 region is CASSPGGNQPQHF. The CDR3 DNA reads as TGTGCCAGCAGCCCGGGTGGCAATCAGCCCCAGCATTTT.

This clone was found a few times. V and J are TRBV27 and TRBJ1-6; 8 bases match TRBD1. This CDR3 region has 14 residues. V was pared by 4 bases and J by 9 bases, with 5 bases of the junction left unmatched. Germline CDR1 is MNHEY and CDR2 is SMNVEV (reference sequence). The CDR3 reads CASSYRDRISPLHF. Here the CDR3 DNA reads TGTGCCAGCAGTTACCGGGACAGGATTTCACCCCTCCACTTT.